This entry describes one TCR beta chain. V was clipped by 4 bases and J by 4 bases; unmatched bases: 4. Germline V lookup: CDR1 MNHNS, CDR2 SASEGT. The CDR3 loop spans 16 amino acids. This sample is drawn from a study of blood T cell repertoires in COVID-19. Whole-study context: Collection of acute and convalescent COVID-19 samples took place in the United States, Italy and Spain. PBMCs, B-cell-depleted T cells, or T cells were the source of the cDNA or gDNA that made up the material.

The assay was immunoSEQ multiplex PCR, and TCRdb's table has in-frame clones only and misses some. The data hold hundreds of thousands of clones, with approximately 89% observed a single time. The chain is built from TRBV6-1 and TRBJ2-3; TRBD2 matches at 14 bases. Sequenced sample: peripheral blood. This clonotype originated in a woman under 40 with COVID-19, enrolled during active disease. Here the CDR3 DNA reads TGTGCCAGCAGTGGAGGACTAGCGGGGGGTCCAGATACGCAGTATTTT. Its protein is CASSGGLAGGPDTQYF.